These 15 T cell receptor beta chains were sequenced from one sample in a study of cytomegalovirus exposure and HLA in healthy donors. Sequencing was performed with immunoSEQ multiplex PCR; in TCRdb, only in-frame clones are kept and a portion is missing. Of 100,000 to 150,000 clones in the sample, approximately 95% were seen once. The sample consisted of PBMCs. These receptors came from a man between 18 and 29 years old in good health and CMV-seronegative.

This chain joins TRBV28 and TRBJ1-4, with a tentative D call TRBD1 (5 bases). The V gene lost 3 bases and the J gene lost 7 bases, with 21 bases spanning the gap. CDR1 and CDR2 (germline): MDHEN, SYDVKM. The CDR3 is made up of 17 amino acids. The CDR3 bases are TGTGCCAGCAGTTTTTTTGGGGGGGTGGGACTTGCTGAAAAACTGTTTTTT. This sequence encodes CASSFFGGVGLAEKLFF.

The chain has TRBV7-2 and TRBJ2-5; 8 nucleotides line up with TRBD2. The V gene end was trimmed by 1 base and the J gene end by 5 bases; junction bases not matched to a gene: 6. The CDR3 extends over 15 amino acids. Germline lookup yields CDR1 SGHTA and CDR2 FQGNSA. Here the CDR3 reads CASSLEGLAPETQYF. The CDR3 DNA reads as TGTGCCAGCAGCTTAGAAGGACTAGCTCCGGAGACCCAGTACTTC.

This chain uses TRBV18 with TRBJ1-2, with D possibly being TRBD1 (6 bases). The CDR3 is made up of 14 amino acids. V dropped 3 bases and J dropped 3 bases, with 11 bases sitting between them. Germline CDR1 KGHSH, CDR2 LQKENI. The CDR3 bases are TGTGCCAGCTCACCGGGGGGGCGCGACTATGGCTACACCTTC. It codes for CASSPGGRDYGYTF.

V gene TRBV6-5 combines with J gene TRBJ2-1; 9 bases align to TRBD1. Per germline, CDR1 MNHEY and CDR2 SVGAGI. The CDR3 is made up of 16 amino acids. V trimming: 1 base; J trimming: 6 bases; junction bases outside the gene matches: 7. In DNA form, the CDR3 reads TGTGCCAGCAGTTACTTCGGACAGGGGACGGGCAATGAGCAGTTCTTC. It translates to CASSYFGQGTGNEQFF.

The chain uses TRBV27 and TRBJ2-7, with D unclear. Germline-derived CDR1 and CDR2 are MNHEY and SMNVEV (reference sequence). V shed 5 bases and J shed 1 base, with 6 bases lying between them. This CDR3 is built from 12 residues. CDR3 in DNA: TGTGCCAGCAGTCCTCCTTCCTACGAGCAGTACTTC. Its protein is CASSPPSYEQYF.

The J gene is TRBJ2-1, the V gene TRBV28; 8 nucleotides align to TRBD2. Looked up from germline, CDR1 is MDHEN and CDR2 is SYDVKM. J lost 6 bases, V lost 7 bases, and 11 bases had no gene match. There are 15 residues in the CDR3. DNA for the CDR3: TGTGCCAGCACCCCGGGGGGGCGGCAACTCAATGAGCAGTTCTTC. Its translation: CASTPGGRQLNEQFF.

The rearrangement joins TRBV28 to TRBJ1-4; D may be TRBD1 (5 bases). The CDR3 is 12 amino acids. The V end was cut by 7 bases, the J end by 11 bases, with 14 bases between. Germline V gene sequence: CDR1 MDHEN, CDR2 SYDVKM. The CDR3 DNA sequence: TGTGCCAGCACCCCTCAGGGTTATAAACTGTTTTTT. Protein: CASTPQGYKLFF.

The chain uses TRBV30 and TRBJ1-2; TRBD1 is a possible D gene (6 bases). Germline V gene data show CDR1 as GTSNPN and CDR2 as SVGIG (reference sequence). V lost 1 base and J lost 5, with 11 bases in between. This CDR3 contains 13 residues. CDR3 DNA sequence: TGTGCCTGGAGTGGCAGGGGTTCGTATGGCTACACCTTC. It is translated as CAWSGRGSYGYTF.

The chain links TRBV11-3 to TRBJ2-3, with D possibly matching TRBD2 (5 bases). CDR3 length: 18 residues. Trimming took 2 bases from V and 1 from J, leaving 19 bases between them. CDR1 and CDR2 (germline): SGHNT, YENEEA. The CDR3 sequence: CASSLNPIEGQGTDTQYF. In nucleotides, the CDR3 is TGTGCCAGCAGCTTAAATCCTATCGAGGGCCAGGGCACAGATACGCAGTATTTT.

This rearrangement joins TRBV28 to TRBJ1-4; 7 nucleotides line up with TRBD1. The CDR3 spans 15 residues. Per germline, CDR1 MDHEN and CDR2 SYDVKM. Trimming at V came to 5 bases and at J to 4 bases, leaving 7 bases not matched to a gene. The CDR3 DNA follows: TGTGCCAGCAGTCCAGGACAGGACTATAATGAAAAACTGTTTTTT. Its protein product is CASSPGQDYNEKLFF.

The rearrangement joins TRBV7-8 to TRBJ2-1, with 11 bases fitting TRBD2. Looked up from germline, CDR1 is SGHVS and CDR2 is FQNEAQ. The ends lost 5 bases at V and 7 bases at J; junction bases unmatched: 7. The CDR3 is 15 amino acids. The CDR3 reads CASSPPSGRMNEQFF. CDR3 nucleotide sequence: TGTGCCAGCAGCCCCCCTAGCGGGAGGATGAATGAGCAGTTCTTC.

This clone occurred once. The chain employs TRBV15 and TRBJ1-1; 7 bases align to TRBD1. J was trimmed by 7 bases and V by 2 bases; bases with no gene match: 1. Germline V gene lookup returns CDR1 LNHNV and CDR2 YYDKDF (reference sequence). This CDR3 is 12 amino acids long. In DNA, the CDR3 is TGTGCCACCAGCAGAAGGACAGGTGAAGCTTTCTTT. The encoded protein is CATSRRTGEAFF.

The V call is TRBV7-2, the J call TRBJ1-5; perhaps TRBD1 as D (6 bases). The CDR3 is 15 residues long. Trimming took off 1 base at V and 4 bases at J, with 11 bases between the two ends. Germline V gene lookup returns CDR1 SGHTA and CDR2 FQGNSA. The CDR3 protein is CASSLVTGQNQPQHF. DNA for the CDR3: TGTGCCAGCAGCTTAGTGACAGGTCAGAATCAGCCCCAGCATTTT.

This clone was seen once. This chain joins TRBV11-3 and TRBJ2-1; TRBD2 might be the D (6 bases). This CDR3 contains 15 residues. CDR1 and CDR2 from the germline V gene are SGHNT and YENEEA. V was shortened by 3 bases and J by 0 bases, with 9 bases between the two germline ends. This CDR3 is CASSFRELSYNEQFF. Here the CDR3 DNA reads TGTGCCAGCAGCTTCCGGGAGCTCTCCTACAATGAGCAGTTCTTC.

The genes are TRBV7-8 and TRBJ2-1; possibly TRBD2 for D (5 bases). Trimming cost V 1 base and J 7 bases, with 17 bases left between them. Per germline, CDR1 SGHVS and CDR2 FQNEAQ. This CDR3 is 16 amino acids long. CDR3 protein: CASSLVSGDEPNEQFF. CDR3 nucleotide sequence: TGTGCCAGCAGCTTAGTGTCCGGGGATGAGCCTAATGAGCAGTTCTTC. The full variable domain, completed using reference TRBV7-8 and TRBJ2-1, is GAGVSQSPRYKVAKRGQDVALRCDPISGHVSLFWYQQALGQGPEFLTYFQNEAQLDKSGLPSDRFFAERPEGSVSTLKIQRTQQEDSAVYLCASSLVSGDEPNEQFFGPGTRLTVL.